The 32 T cell receptor beta chains presented below share a single source sample, sequenced in a study of T cell repertoires in cytomegalovirus infection. These TCRs are of unknown antigen specificity. One entry per CDR3 protein results from TCRdb running MiXCR on the reads. This sample has about 570,000 distinct CDR3 sequences, with approximately 40% found just once. Sequencing used cultured PBMCs, obtained from culture after CMV antigen stimulation. These receptors were collected from a human donor in good health (CMV status not recorded). Some clones in this sample may be carry-over from other donors' samples.

The chain combines TRBV7-9 with TRBJ2-1; 10 bases agree with TRBD2. After removal of 5 bases from V and 9 bases from J, the junction contained 10 bases not matched to a gene. Germline loops: CDR1 SEHNR, CDR2 FQNEAQ (reference sequence). The length of the CDR3 is 15 residues. CDR3 nucleotides: TGTGCCAGCAGCCCGCTAGCGGGAGACCGTAGTGAGCAGTTCTTC. Translation gives CASSPLAGDRSEQFF.

This clonotype has just a few counts. This chain links TRBV7-6 with TRBJ2-3; no clear D. The CDR3 has 12 residues. Germline CDR1 SGHVS, CDR2 FNYEAQ. Trimming left V 5 bases short and J 5 bases short, with 8 bases between. CDR3 bases: TGTGCCAGCAGCCTCCAGCTAGATACGCAGTATTTT. Its translation is CASSLQLDTQYF.

V usage is TRBV11-1 and J usage is TRBJ2-7; TRBD1 is a possible D gene (5 bases). Germline V gives CDR1 SGHAT, CDR2 FQDESV (reference sequence). V shed 5 bases and J shed 3 bases, with 17 bases lying between them. This CDR3 has 15 residues. Here the CDR3 reads CASSLTTTGVYEQYF. In nucleotides, the CDR3 is TGTGCCAGCAGCCTAACCACAACAGGAGTCTACGAGCAGTACTTC.

This clonotype was observed a few times. This sequence joins TRBV7-2 and TRBJ2-1, with 12 bases lining up with TRBD2. The CDR3 length is 15 residues. CDR1 SGHTA and CDR2 FQGNSA come from the germline V gene. The V segment lost 5 bases and the J segment 9 bases; nucleotides outside the gene matches: 8. CDR3 sequence: CASSPLAGGWGEQFF. CDR3 DNA sequence: TGTGCCAGCAGCCCGCTAGCGGGAGGGTGGGGTGAGCAGTTCTTC.

The rearrangement joins TRBV29-1 to TRBJ1-1; 7 bases are shared with TRBD1. The germline V gene has CDR1 SQVTM and CDR2 ANQGSEA. The V and J ends lost 4 bases and 6 bases, in that order; junction bases with no gene match: 5. This CDR3 spans 12 amino acids. CDR3 amino acids: CSVARQGAEAFF. The CDR3, as DNA: TGCAGCGTTGCGAGACAGGGAGCTGAAGCTTTCTTT.

The chain uses TRBV28 and TRBJ2-7; D may be TRBD1 or TRBD2 (5 bases each). The CDR3 extends over 13 amino acids. Germline-derived CDR1 and CDR2 are MDHEN and SYDVKM. V lost 11 bases and J 2 bases, leaving 16 bases between the germline ends. The DNA of the CDR3 is TGTGCCGCGCTCGGGACCACAACCTACGAGCAGTACTTC. It codes for CAALGTTTYEQYF. Combining the CDR3 with reference TRBV28 and TRBJ2-7 gives the whole variable domain DVKVTQSSRYLVKRTGEKVFLECVQDMDHENMFWYRQDPGLGLRLIYFSYDVKMKEKGDIPEGYSVSREKKERFSLILESASTNQTSMYLCAALGTTTYEQYFGPGTRLTVT.

This clonotype was seen more than once but under ten times. The chain combines TRBV7-4 with TRBJ1-2; D is unclear. V lost 1 base, J lost 4 bases, and 13 bases lay in between. Germline CDR1 and CDR2: SGHVT and SQSDAQ. CDR3 length: 15 amino acids. CDR3 sequence: CASSLGAEAAYGYTF. In DNA form, the CDR3 reads TGTGCCAGCAGCTTAGGCGCAGAGGCAGCCTATGGCTACACCTTC.

This chain uses TRBV2 with TRBJ1-2; 9 bases are a match to TRBD1. The CDR3 consists of 13 residues. V gave up 7 bases and J gave up 2 bases; unmatched junction bases: 2. CDR1 SNHLY and CDR2 FYNNEI come from the germline V gene. CDR3 nucleotide sequence: TGTGCCAGCACCGGGACAGGGAACTATGGCTACACCTTC. Amino acid sequence: CASTGTGNYGYTF.

The rearrangement links TRBV12-3 or TRBV12-4 to TRBJ2-6, with D possibly being TRBD1 (6 bases). CDR3 size: 14 residues. V was cut by 5 bases and J by 12 bases, with 17 bases left in between. The CDR3 bases are TGTGCCAGCAGTCCGCAGACAGGAAGGGGCGTCCTGACTTTC. Protein product: CASSPQTGRGVLTF.

V and J are TRBV14 and TRBJ2-5; a weak D match, TRBD1 (5 bases). The CDR3 loop spans 15 amino acids. CDR1 and CDR2 from the germline V gene are SGHDN and FVKESK. Trimming took off 1 base at V and 5 bases at J, with 14 bases between the two ends. The CDR3 sequence is CASSQARQNGETQYF. In DNA form, the CDR3 reads TGTGCCAGCAGCCAAGCGCGACAGAATGGGGAGACCCAGTACTTC.

The chain has TRBV7-6 and TRBJ2-7; possible D gene TRBD1, 6 bases. The CDR3 is made up of 15 amino acids. V lost 5 bases to trimming and J lost 7 bases, with 21 bases between them. CDR1 and CDR2 from the germline V gene are SGHVS and FNYEAQ. CDR3: CASSARDTTAGEQYF. The CDR3 DNA sequence: TGTGCCAGCAGCGCACGGGACACCACCGCTGGGGAGCAGTACTTC.

The gene calls are TRBV7-8 and TRBJ2-7, with D perhaps TRBD2 (5 bases). The CDR3 spans 15 residues. Between the trimmed V and J ends, which lost 4 bases and 0 bases, there was a span of 13 bases. CDR1 is SGHVS and CDR2 is FQNEAQ in the germline V gene. The CDR3 sequence is CASSSFTGSSYEQYF. DNA for the CDR3: TGTGCCAGCAGCTCGTTCACGGGGAGCTCCTACGAGCAGTACTTC.

The chain links TRBV7-2 to TRBJ2-7; no clear D. The germline V gene encodes CDR1 SGHTA and CDR2 FQGNSA. The CDR3 sequence is 16 residues long. V gave up 2 bases and J gave up 2 bases, with 16 bases separating them. The DNA for the CDR3 is TGTGCCAGCAGCTTAAGGGTGGGGATGAGCCCCTACGAGCAGTACTTC. It is translated as CASSLRVGMSPYEQYF. The whole variable domain, filled in from reference TRBV7-2 and TRBJ2-7, reads GAGVSQSPSNKVTEKGKDVELRCDPISGHTALYWYRQSLGQGLEFLIYFQGNSAPDKSGLPSDRFSAERTGGSVSTLTIQRTQQEDSAVYLCASSLRVGMSPYEQYFGPGTRLTVT.

V gene TRBV3-1 combines with J gene TRBJ1-2; D unclear. This CDR3 is 15 amino acids long. The V end was cut by 1 base, the J end by 3 bases, with 12 bases between. Germline V gene sequence: CDR1 LGHDT, CDR2 YNNKEL (reference sequence). The CDR3 reads CASSQAGAQYYGYTF. The CDR3 bases are TGTGCCAGCAGCCAAGCGGGTGCCCAGTACTATGGCTACACCTTC.

The chain employs TRBV28 and TRBJ1-1; D remains ambiguous. Germline lookup yields CDR1 MDHEN and CDR2 SYDVKM. Trimming cost V 7 bases and J 5 bases, with 11 bases left between them. The CDR3 is made up of 12 amino acids. CDR3 in DNA: TGTGCCAGCACCACTGCGGGAACTGAAGCTTTCTTT. It specifies CASTTAGTEAFF.

This chain links TRBV2 with TRBJ2-6; D may be TRBD1 or TRBD2 (5 bases each). Germline values: CDR1 SNHLY, CDR2 FYNNEI. Trimming took off 5 bases at V and 3 bases at J, with 20 bases between the two ends. This CDR3 has 18 amino acids. The CDR3 bases are TGTGCCAGCAGTCAACAGGAGGTGTGGGTAGGTGGGGCCAACGTCCTGACTTTC. Translation gives CASSQQEVWVGGANVLTF.

The chain couples TRBV2 to TRBJ1-5; possibly TRBD1 for D (5 bases). CDR3 size: 14 residues. The V end lost 5 bases, the J end lost 7 bases, and 15 bases lay between the germline ends. CDR1 SNHLY and CDR2 FYNNEI come from the germline V gene. The CDR3 region has the DNA TGTGCCAGCAGTTGGGGGGGGACCGGCCAGCCCCAGCATTTT. This sequence encodes CASSWGGTGQPQHF.

This clonotype was recorded a few times. The chain carries TRBV28 and TRBJ2-1, with D possibly being TRBD1 or TRBD2 (6 bases each). Germline CDR1 is MDHEN and CDR2 is SYDVKM. The CDR3 runs to 15 residues. The V end was cut by 3 bases, the J end by 2 bases, with 11 bases between. The CDR3 sequence is CASSFGGTTYNEQFF. The CDR3 nucleotides are TGTGCCAGCAGTTTTGGGGGGACAACCTACAATGAGCAGTTCTTC.

This clonotype has just a few counts. The rearrangement uses TRBV11-1 and TRBJ2-5; TRBD1 matches at 8 bases. V lost 5 bases to trimming and J lost 1 base; unmatched junction nucleotides: 3. Per the germline V gene, CDR1 is SGHAT and CDR2 is FQDESV (reference sequence). CDR3 length: 14 residues. CDR3 sequence (DNA): TGTGCCAGCAGCCGCGACAGGGGCCAAGAGACCCAGTACTTC. Its translation is CASSRDRGQETQYF. Supplemented by reference TRBV11-1 and TRBJ2-5, the full variable domain reads EAEVAQSPRYKITEKSQAVAFWCDPISGHATLYWYRQILGQGPELLVQFQDESVVDDSQLPKDRFSAERLKGVDSTLKIQPAELGDSAMYLCASSRDRGQETQYFGPGTRLLVL.

This clonotype was seen a handful of times. The CDR3 here is CASSLGLRLENTEAFF. Here the CDR3 DNA reads TGCGCCAGCAGCTTGGGTCTCCGGTTGGAGAACACTGAAGCTTTCTTT. The gene calls are TRBV5-1 and TRBJ1-1; D uncertain. The CDR3 is 16 amino acids. The germline gives CDR1 SGHRS, CDR2 YFSETQ. Trimming removed 0 bases from V and 1 base from J, with 13 bases in between.

This clonotype was seen a handful of times. The chain is built from TRBV7-9 and TRBJ2-1; 9 bases align to TRBD2. The length of the CDR3 is 17 residues. With V trimmed by 1 base and J by 0 bases, 4 bases remained unmatched. CDR1 and CDR2 from the germline V gene are SEHNR and FQNEAQ (reference sequence). CDR3: CASSLETSGSSYNEQFF. CDR3 bases: TGTGCCAGCAGCTTAGAGACTAGCGGTAGCTCCTACAATGAGCAGTTCTTC.

The chain links TRBV7-2 to TRBJ1-2; tentative D call: TRBD1 (6 bases). Germline V lookup: CDR1 SGHTA, CDR2 FQGNSA. The germline V and J ends were trimmed by 1 base and 3 bases, with 18 bases remaining between them. This CDR3 spans 17 amino acids. CDR3 sequence reads: CASSLGLLGGSDYGYTF. In DNA form, the CDR3 reads TGTGCCAGCAGCTTAGGTCTATTAGGGGGAAGCGACTATGGCTACACCTTC.

This clonotype appeared a few times. The chain is built from TRBV20-1 and TRBJ1-6; D gene unclear. The CDR3 loop spans 14 amino acids. The germline CDR1 and CDR2 sequences are DFQATT and SNEGSKA (reference sequence). Trimming shortened V by 1 base and J by 14 bases, and 18 bases separated the two germline ends. The chain's CDR3 is CSARAQDGRFTLHF. The CDR3 nucleotides are TGCAGTGCTAGAGCGCAGGACGGACGGTTCACCCTCCACTTT.

This clonotype occurred a few times. J is TRBJ2-1 and V is TRBV28; no clear D. Trimming removed 10 bases from V and 9 bases from J, with 10 bases in between. The germline CDR1 and CDR2 sequences are MDHEN and SYDVKM. CDR3 length: 10 amino acids. The chain's CDR3 is CATGIREQFF. CDR3 nucleotide sequence: TGTGCCACCGGTATTCGTGAGCAGTTCTTC.

The J gene is TRBJ2-3, the V gene TRBV6-5; 8 bases agree with TRBD2. Germline CDR1 MNHEY, CDR2 SVGAGI. The CDR3 is made up of 17 amino acids. V dropped 5 bases and J dropped 2; count of bases not matched to a gene: 12. The CDR3: CASSLQQASGYTDTQYF. The CDR3 DNA follows: TGTGCCAGCAGTCTACAGCAAGCTAGCGGGTACACAGATACGCAGTATTTT.

As to this clonotype: A much larger clone differs from this one at a single base, so this may be a read error. The V and J genes are TRBV7-2 and TRBJ2-1; weak D call: TRBD2 (6 bases). Germline values: CDR1 SGHTA, CDR2 FQGNSA. The CDR3 sequence is 13 residues long. The CDR3 DNA reads as TGTGCCAGCAGACAGACTAGTCGGAATGATCAGTTCTTC. As protein: CASRQTSRNDQFF.

V usage is TRBV27 and J usage is TRBJ2-5; 8 bases map to TRBD2. Germline lookup yields CDR1 MNHEY and CDR2 SMNVEV (reference sequence). The J segment lost 4 bases and the V segment lost 6 bases, leaving 13 bases of the junction unmatched. This CDR3 has 16 amino acids. The CDR3 region has the DNA TGTGCCAGCAGGGACCCCAGCGGGAGTGCGGTAGAGACCCAGTACTTC. It encodes CASRDPSGSAVETQYF.

This rearrangement joins TRBV5-1 to TRBJ2-1; 9 positions agree with TRBD2. The CDR3 has 15 amino acids. The germline V gene has CDR1 SGHRS and CDR2 YFSETQ. V lost 3 bases to trimming and J lost 11 bases; unmatched junction nucleotides: 12. This CDR3 is CASSWPTSGTIKQFF. The DNA for the CDR3 is TGCGCCAGCAGCTGGCCGACTAGCGGTACAATTAAGCAGTTCTTC.

This clonotype was found once. The genes are TRBV20-1 and TRBJ1-5; perhaps TRBD1 as D (6 bases). Germline lookup yields CDR1 DFQATT and CDR2 SNEGSKA (reference sequence). V shed 3 bases and J shed 0 bases, with 12 bases lying between them. The CDR3 runs to 15 residues. CDR3 amino acids: CSARAGANSNQPQHF. The DNA of the CDR3 is TGCAGTGCTAGGGCAGGGGCAAATAGCAATCAGCCCCAGCATTTT.

There are a few counts of this clonotype. The chain is built from TRBV7-8 and TRBJ2-2; 8 bases are a match to TRBD1. CDR1 and CDR2 (germline): SGHVS, FQNEAQ. Unmatched junction bases numbered 14, after V lost 5 bases and J lost 6 bases. CDR3 length: 17 residues. The CDR3 nucleotides read TGTGCCAGCAGCCTAAAGGGAGGACAGGGCACGGCCGGGGAGCTGTTTTTT. Translation gives CASSLKGGQGTAGELFF.

The rearrangement links TRBV5-4 to TRBJ2-1; 9 bases are shared with TRBD1. Losses at the gene ends were 0 bases for V and 10 bases for J; bases not matched to a gene: 11. Looked up from germline, CDR1 is SGHNT and CDR2 is YYREEE (reference sequence). There are 16 residues in the CDR3. In DNA form, the CDR3 reads TGTGCCAGCAGCTTGGGTGGGACAGGGTCGGTGAGGGAGCAGTTCTTC. This sequence encodes CASSLGGTGSVREQFF.

V and J are TRBV5-1 and TRBJ1-2, with D possibly TRBD1 on 5 matching bases. Germline V gene sequence: CDR1 SGHRS, CDR2 YFSETQ. Deletions cut 4 bases from V and 5 bases from J, with 12 bases between. The CDR3 has 13 amino acids. CDR3 in DNA: TGCGCCAGCAGCGCCAGGGTTCGGTATGGCTACACCTTC. This encodes CASSARVRYGYTF.